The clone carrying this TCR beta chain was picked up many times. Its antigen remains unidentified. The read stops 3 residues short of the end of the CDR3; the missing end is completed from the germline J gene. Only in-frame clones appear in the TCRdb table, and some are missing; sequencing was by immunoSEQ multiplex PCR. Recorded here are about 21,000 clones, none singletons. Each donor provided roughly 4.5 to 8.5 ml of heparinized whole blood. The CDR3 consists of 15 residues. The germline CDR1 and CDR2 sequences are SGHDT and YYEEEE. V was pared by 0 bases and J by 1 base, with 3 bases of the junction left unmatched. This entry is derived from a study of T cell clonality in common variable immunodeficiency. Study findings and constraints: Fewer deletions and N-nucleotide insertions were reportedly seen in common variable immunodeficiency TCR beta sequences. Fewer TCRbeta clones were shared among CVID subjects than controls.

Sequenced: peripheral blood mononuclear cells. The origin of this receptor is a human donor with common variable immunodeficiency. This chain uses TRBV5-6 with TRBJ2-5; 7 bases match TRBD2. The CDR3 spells CASSLGEGLQETQYF. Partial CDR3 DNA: TGTGCCAGCAGCTTGGGGGAGGGACTCCAAGAGACC. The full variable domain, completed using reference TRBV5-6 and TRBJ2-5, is DAGVTQSPTHLIKTRGQQVTLRCSPKSGHDTVSWYQQALGQGPQFIFQYYEEEERQRGNFPDRFSGHQFPNYSSELNVNALLLGDSALYLCASSLGEGLQETQYFGPGTRLLVL.